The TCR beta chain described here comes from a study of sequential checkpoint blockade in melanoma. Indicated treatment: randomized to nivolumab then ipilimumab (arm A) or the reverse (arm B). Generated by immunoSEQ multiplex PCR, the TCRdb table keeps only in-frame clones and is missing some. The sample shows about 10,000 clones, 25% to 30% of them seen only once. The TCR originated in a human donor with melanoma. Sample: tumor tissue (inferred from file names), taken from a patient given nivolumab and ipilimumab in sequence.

Here the CDR3 reads CSVNPLGLTTGDYGYTF. In nucleotides, the CDR3 is TGCAGCGTTAACCCCCTCGGATTGACAACGGGGGACTATGGCTACACCTTC. This sequence joins TRBV29-1 and TRBJ1-2, with D possibly TRBD1 on 5 matching bases. Germline assignment: CDR1 SQVTM and CDR2 ANQGSEA. Trimming took off 5 bases at V and 3 bases at J, with 25 bases between the two ends. This CDR3 comprises 17 residues.